The clone carrying this TCR beta chain has a count of ten or more. The antigen is undetermined. The time point denotes: patch test 2, 6 weeks after DPC sensitization. Indicated treatment: therapeutic diphenylcyclopropenone sensitization with weekly scalp DPC. TCRdb reprocessed the RACE reads with MiXCR, giving one entry per CDR3 protein. The repertoire holds some 71,000 distinct CDR3 sequences, with approximately 10% as singletons. This entry comes from a study of human T cells and chemical hapten exposure. General study findings and limits: In comparison with controls, expanded TCRs gave rise to a significantly larger number of large CDR3 similarity clusters. Positive correlation was observed between PT1 expanded TCR counts and patch test score.

The source material was whole blood, sampled in connection with sensitization to the hapten diphenylcyclopropenone (DPC). The sequence was collected from a woman aged 45-60 years with alopecia areata. Some clones in this sample may be carry-over from other donors' samples.

In nucleotides, the CDR3 is TGCAGCGTTGAAGATCATCCCGGGCGGGCCGCTGGATACACCTTC. Its protein is CSVEDHPGRAAGYTF. This chain connects TRBV29-1 to TRBJ1-2; no clear D gene. This CDR3 contains 15 residues. Trimming cost V 0 bases and J 11 bases, with 22 bases left between them. Germline V CDR1 and CDR2: SQVTM, ANQGSEA.